These 13 T cell receptor beta chains came from one sample sequenced in a study of blood T cell repertoires in COVID-19. Generated by immunoSEQ multiplex PCR, the TCRdb table keeps only in-frame clones and is missing some. The sample records 180,000 or so clones, approximately 89% being singletons. Sequencing used peripheral blood. Source of these receptors: a woman aged 60 to 75 with acute or convalescent COVID-19.

CDR3 loop: CASSVENGQGPGNTIYF. In DNA form, the CDR3 reads TGTGCCAGCAGCGTGGAGAATGGTCAGGGCCCTGGAAACACCATATATTTT. V gene TRBV9 combines with J gene TRBJ1-3, with TRBD1 as a possible D gene (5 bases). V dropped 2 bases and J dropped 2 bases, with 17 bases sitting between them. Per germline, CDR1 SGDLS and CDR2 YYNGEE. The CDR3 is 17 amino acids.

This chain uses TRBV6-5 with TRBJ1-4; D is ambiguous. The CDR3 length is 15 residues. Germline V gene lookup returns CDR1 MNHEY and CDR2 SVGAGI. V was cut by 2 bases and J by 0 bases, with 7 bases left in between. CDR3 protein: CASSYDGATNEKLFF. The CDR3 DNA sequence: TGTGCCAGCAGTTACGACGGGGCAACTAATGAAAAACTGTTTTTT.

The CDR3 nucleotides read TGTGCCAGCAGTGAAGCGATGGGGACTAGCGTCAATGAGCAGTTCTTC. This sequence encodes CASSEAMGTSVNEQFF. The chain is built from TRBV6-1 and TRBJ2-1; TRBD2 matches 10 bases. V lost 0 bases and J lost 6; bases outside the gene matches: 5. Per the germline V gene, CDR1 is MNHNS and CDR2 is SASEGT. The CDR3 has 16 amino acids.

The CDR3 DNA follows: TGCGCCAGCATGAGGGAGGGCCTATACAATGAGCAGTTCTTC. It specifies CASMREGLYNEQFF. J is TRBJ2-1 and V is TRBV5-1; 7 nucleotides agree with TRBD2. The CDR3 runs to 14 residues. Germline trimming cut 6 bases from V and 4 bases from J; bases unmatched to any gene: 7. Germline-derived CDR1 and CDR2 are SGHRS and YFSETQ.

The chain has TRBV19 and TRBJ1-2; 8 nucleotides agree with TRBD1. V gave up 5 bases and J gave up 3 bases; unmatched junction bases: 8. Germline values: CDR1 LNHDA, CDR2 SQIVND (reference sequence). The CDR3 covers 15 residues. The CDR3 loop reads CASSVPGGWDYGYTF. The CDR3 DNA reads as TGTGCCAGTAGTGTCCCAGGGGGCTGGGACTATGGCTACACCTTC.

The chain couples TRBV11-2 to TRBJ1-2, with TRBD1 as a possible D gene (5 bases). The V gene's germline CDR1 is SGHAT and CDR2 FQNNGV. V was cut by 5 bases and J by 5 bases, with 18 bases left in between. This CDR3 region has 15 residues. CDR3 nucleotides: TGTGCCAGCAGCAGAGGGCCGTGGGGGGGATATGGCTACACCTTC. Its translation is CASSRGPWGGYGYTF.

V is TRBV6-5 and J is TRBJ1-6, with D possibly being TRBD1 (6 bases). Between the trimmed V and J ends, which lost 6 bases and 6 bases, there was a span of 15 bases. The length of the CDR3 is 15 residues. Looked up from germline, CDR1 is MNHEY and CDR2 is SVGAGI. This chain's CDR3 is CASRGGGPSNSPLHF. CDR3 sequence (DNA): TGTGCCAGCAGAGGGGGGGGACCTTCTAATTCACCCCTCCACTTT.

CDR3 in DNA: TGTGCCAGCAGTGCAACTAATTACTACTACGAGCAGTACTTC. As protein: CASSATNYYYEQYF. The chain is built from TRBV25-1 and TRBJ2-7; D gene uncertain. With 4 bases removed from V and 3 bases from J, the gap between germline ends came to 13 bases. The CDR3 has 14 residues. Per the germline V gene, CDR1 is MGHDK and CDR2 is SYGVNS.

This clone was detected only a few times. The chain has TRBV15 and TRBJ1-2; possibly TRBD1 for D (5 bases). The CDR3 spans 13 residues. Between the trimmed V and J ends, which lost 2 bases and 6 bases, there was a span of 10 bases. Germline assignment: CDR1 LNHNV and CDR2 YYDKDF (reference sequence). The CDR3 nucleotides read TGTGCCACCAGCAGACAGGGATGGCATGGCTACACCTTC. It specifies CATSRQGWHGYTF.

The chain links TRBV2 to TRBJ2-3; D is perhaps TRBD2 (5 bases). Germline values: CDR1 SNHLY, CDR2 FYNNEI. The CDR3 runs to 13 residues. Trimming took 6 bases from V and 8 from J, leaving 15 bases between them. The CDR3 spells CASSATWTGTQYF. The CDR3 DNA reads TGTGCCAGCAGCGCTACATGGACTGGTACGCAGTATTTT.

The J gene is TRBJ2-1, the V gene TRBV4-1; TRBD2 aligns across 8 bases. Germline lookup yields CDR1 MGHRA and CDR2 YSYEKL. Trimming removed 0 bases from V and 8 bases from J; junction bases left unmatched: 6. The CDR3 runs 15 residues. The CDR3 is CASSQDLSGSYEQFF. DNA of the CDR3: TGCGCCAGCAGCCAAGATTTAAGCGGGAGTTATGAGCAGTTCTTC.

The rearrangement uses TRBV9 and TRBJ2-2; the D gene is possibly TRBD2 (5 bases). Germline CDR1 is SGDLS and CDR2 is YYNGEE. The V end lost 2 bases, the J end lost 7 bases, and 9 bases lay between the germline ends. The CDR3 runs 13 residues. The CDR3 here is CASSVASSGELFF. The CDR3 region has the DNA TGTGCCAGCAGCGTCGCTAGCAGCGGGGAGCTGTTTTTT.

The gene calls are TRBV2 and TRBJ1-1, with unresolved D. The CDR3 has 14 amino acids. Germline lookup yields CDR1 SNHLY and CDR2 FYNNEI. V was shortened by 6 bases and J by 1 base, with 12 bases between the two germline ends. This CDR3 is CASSGLKTNTEAFF. Here the CDR3 DNA reads TGTGCCAGCAGCGGACTAAAAACGAACACTGAAGCTTTCTTT.